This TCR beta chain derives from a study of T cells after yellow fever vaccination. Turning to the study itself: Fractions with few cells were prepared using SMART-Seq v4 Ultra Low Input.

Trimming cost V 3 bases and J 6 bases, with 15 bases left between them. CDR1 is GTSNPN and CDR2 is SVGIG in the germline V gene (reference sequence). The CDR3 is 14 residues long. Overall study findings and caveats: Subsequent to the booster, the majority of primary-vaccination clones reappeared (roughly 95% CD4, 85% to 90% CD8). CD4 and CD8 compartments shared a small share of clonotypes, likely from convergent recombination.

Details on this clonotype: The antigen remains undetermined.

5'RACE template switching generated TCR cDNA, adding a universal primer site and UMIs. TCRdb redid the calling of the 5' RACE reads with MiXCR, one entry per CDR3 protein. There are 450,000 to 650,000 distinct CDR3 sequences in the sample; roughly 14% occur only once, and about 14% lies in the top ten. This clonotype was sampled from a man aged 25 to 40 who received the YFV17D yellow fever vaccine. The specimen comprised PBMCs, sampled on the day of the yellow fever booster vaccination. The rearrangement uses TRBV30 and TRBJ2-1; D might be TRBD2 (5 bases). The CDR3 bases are TGTGCCTGGAGGAATAGAGGACGGGGCAATGAGCAGTTCTTC. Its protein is CAWRNRGRGNEQFF.